Described below is a single T cell receptor beta chain sequence and its context. Its antigen is as yet unknown. These data come from a study of a mutant IDH1 vaccine in newly diagnosed glioma. Study outcomes and limitations: Immune responses arising from the vaccine appeared in just under 95% of patients.

Time point noted: week 23, last vaccination. In every dose of vaccine, 300 ug of mutant IDH1 20-mer peptide was given alongside topical imiquimod. Clones were read by immunoSEQ multiplex PCR, and TCRdb kept only the in-frame ones, dropping some. The table records about 33,000 clones, 88% of them present only once. The sequencing used PBMCs, collected from a glioma patient whose treatment included an IDH1 peptide vaccine. The source is a man aged 35-49 years with glioma.

The DNA of the CDR3 is TGTGCCAGCAGCCAAGCACTAGCGGGGGAACGTGAGACCCAGTACTTC. Translated: CASSQALAGERETQYF. The V and J genes are TRBV14 and TRBJ2-5; 11 nucleotides match TRBD2. Germline V CDR1 and CDR2: SGHDN, FVKESK. After removal of 1 base from V and 5 bases from J, the junction contained 6 bases not matched to a gene. The CDR3 is made up of 16 amino acids.